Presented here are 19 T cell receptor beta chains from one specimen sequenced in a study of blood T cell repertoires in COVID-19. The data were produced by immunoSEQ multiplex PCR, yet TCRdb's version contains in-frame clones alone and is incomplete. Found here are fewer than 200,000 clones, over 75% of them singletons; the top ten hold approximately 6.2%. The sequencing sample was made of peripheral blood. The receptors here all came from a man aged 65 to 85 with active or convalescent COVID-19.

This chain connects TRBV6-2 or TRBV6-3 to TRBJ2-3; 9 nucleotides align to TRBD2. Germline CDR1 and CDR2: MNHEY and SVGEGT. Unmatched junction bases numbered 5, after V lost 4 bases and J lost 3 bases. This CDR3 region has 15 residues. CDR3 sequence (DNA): TGTGCCAGCAGTTGGTCTAGCGGGGAGACAGATACGCAGTATTTT. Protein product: CASSWSSGETDTQYF.

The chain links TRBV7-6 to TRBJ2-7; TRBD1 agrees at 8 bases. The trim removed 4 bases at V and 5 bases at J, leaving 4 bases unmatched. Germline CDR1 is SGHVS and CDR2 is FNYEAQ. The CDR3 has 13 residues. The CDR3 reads CASSSDRGNEQYF. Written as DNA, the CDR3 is TGTGCCAGCAGCTCAGACAGGGGCAACGAGCAGTACTTC.

The CDR3 bases are TGCGCCAGCAGCTTTCACAGTAACGGGGGTGAAAAACTGTTTTTT. It translates to CASSFHSNGGEKLFF. The chain carries TRBV5-1 and TRBJ1-4, with D perhaps matching TRBD1 (5 bases). The V end lost 2 bases, the J end lost 7 bases, and 15 bases lay between the germline ends. The CDR3 runs 15 residues. Germline CDR1 is SGHRS and CDR2 is YFSETQ.

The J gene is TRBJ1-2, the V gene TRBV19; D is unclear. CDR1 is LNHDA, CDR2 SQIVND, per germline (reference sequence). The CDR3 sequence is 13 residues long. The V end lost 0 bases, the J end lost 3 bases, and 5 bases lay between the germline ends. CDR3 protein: CASSIDLHYGYTF. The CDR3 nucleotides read TGTGCCAGTAGTATAGATCTCCACTATGGCTACACCTTC.

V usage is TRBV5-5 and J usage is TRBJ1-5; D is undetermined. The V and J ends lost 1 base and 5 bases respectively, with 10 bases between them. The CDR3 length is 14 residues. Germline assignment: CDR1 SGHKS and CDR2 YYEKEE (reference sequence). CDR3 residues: CASSLSGADQPQHF. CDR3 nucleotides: TGTGCCAGCAGCTTGTCGGGTGCGGATCAGCCCCAGCATTTT.

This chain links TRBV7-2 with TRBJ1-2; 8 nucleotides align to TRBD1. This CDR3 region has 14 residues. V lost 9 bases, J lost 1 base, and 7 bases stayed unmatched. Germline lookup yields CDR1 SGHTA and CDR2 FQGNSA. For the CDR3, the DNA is TGTGCCAGTAAATCTGACAGGGGTAACTATGGCTACACCTTC. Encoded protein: CASKSDRGNYGYTF.

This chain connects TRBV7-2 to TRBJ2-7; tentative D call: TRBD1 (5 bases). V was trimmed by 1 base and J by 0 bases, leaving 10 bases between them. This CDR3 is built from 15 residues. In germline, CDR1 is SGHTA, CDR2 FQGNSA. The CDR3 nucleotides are TGTGCCAGCAGCTTAGAAAGGGGTAGCTCCTACGAGCAGTACTTC. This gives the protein CASSLERGSSYEQYF.

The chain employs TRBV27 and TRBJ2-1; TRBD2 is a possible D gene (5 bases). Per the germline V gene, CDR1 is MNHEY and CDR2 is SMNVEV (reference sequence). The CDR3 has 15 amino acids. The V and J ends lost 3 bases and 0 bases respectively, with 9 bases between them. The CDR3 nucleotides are TGTGCCAGCAGTTTGGACTTTTACTCCTACAATGAGCAGTTCTTC. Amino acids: CASSLDFYSYNEQFF.

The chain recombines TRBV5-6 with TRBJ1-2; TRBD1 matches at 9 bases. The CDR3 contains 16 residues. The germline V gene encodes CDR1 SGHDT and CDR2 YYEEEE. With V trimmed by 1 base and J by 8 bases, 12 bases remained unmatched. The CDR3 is CASSLKGPGTGNGYTF. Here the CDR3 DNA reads TGTGCCAGCAGCTTGAAGGGGCCCGGGACAGGGAACGGCTACACCTTC.

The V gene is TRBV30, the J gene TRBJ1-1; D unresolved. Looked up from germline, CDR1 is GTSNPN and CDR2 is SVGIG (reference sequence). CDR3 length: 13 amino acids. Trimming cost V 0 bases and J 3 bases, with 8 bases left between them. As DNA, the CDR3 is TGTGCCTGGAGTGTACAGATGTACACTGAAGCTTTCTTT. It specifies CAWSVQMYTEAFF.

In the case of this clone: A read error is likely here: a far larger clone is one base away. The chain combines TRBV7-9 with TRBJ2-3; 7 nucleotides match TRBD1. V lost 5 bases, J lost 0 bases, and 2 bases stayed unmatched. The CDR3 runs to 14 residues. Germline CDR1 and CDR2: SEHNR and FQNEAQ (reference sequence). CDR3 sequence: CASSMTGSTDTQYF. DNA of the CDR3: TGTGCCAGCAGCATGACAGGGAGCACAGATACGCAGTATTTT.

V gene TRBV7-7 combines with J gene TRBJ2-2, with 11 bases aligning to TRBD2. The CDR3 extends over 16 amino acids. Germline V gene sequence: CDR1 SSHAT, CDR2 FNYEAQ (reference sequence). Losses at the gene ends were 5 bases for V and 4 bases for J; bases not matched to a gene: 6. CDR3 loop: CASSPGTSGITGELFF. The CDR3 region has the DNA TGTGCCAGCAGCCCTGGGACTAGCGGAATCACCGGGGAGCTGTTTTTT. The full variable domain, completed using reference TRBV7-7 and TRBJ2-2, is GAGVSQSPRYKVTKRGQDVTLRCDPISSHATLYWYQQALGQGPEFLTYFNYEAQPDKSGLPSDRFSAERPEGSISTLTIQRTEQRDSAMYRCASSPGTSGITGELFFGEGSRLTVL.

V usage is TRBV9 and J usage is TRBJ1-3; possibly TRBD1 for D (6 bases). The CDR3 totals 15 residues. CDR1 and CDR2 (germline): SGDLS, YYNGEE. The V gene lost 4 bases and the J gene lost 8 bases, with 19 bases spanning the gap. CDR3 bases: TGTGCCAGCAGCCCGTCGGGGGGGCTGCGAGACACCATATATTTT. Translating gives CASSPSGGLRDTIYF.

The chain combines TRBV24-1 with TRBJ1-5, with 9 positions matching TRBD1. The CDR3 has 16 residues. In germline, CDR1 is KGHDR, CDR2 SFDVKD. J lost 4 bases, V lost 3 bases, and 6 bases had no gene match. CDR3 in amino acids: CATSDRTGGPNQPQHF. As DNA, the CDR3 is TGTGCCACCAGTGATAGAACAGGGGGCCCGAATCAGCCCCAGCATTTT.

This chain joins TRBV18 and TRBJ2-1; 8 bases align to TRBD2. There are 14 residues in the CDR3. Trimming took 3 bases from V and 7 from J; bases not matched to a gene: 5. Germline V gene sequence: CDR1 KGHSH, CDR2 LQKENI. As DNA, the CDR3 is TGTGCCAGCTCACCTCTGATAGCGGGAAATGAGCAGTTCTTC. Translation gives CASSPLIAGNEQFF.

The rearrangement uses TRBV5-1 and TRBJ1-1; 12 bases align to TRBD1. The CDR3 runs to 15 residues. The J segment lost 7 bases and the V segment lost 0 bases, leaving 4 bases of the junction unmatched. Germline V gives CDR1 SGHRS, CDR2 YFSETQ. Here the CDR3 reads CASSLAGTGGDEAFF. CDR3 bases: TGCGCCAGCAGCTTGGCCGGGACAGGGGGCGATGAAGCTTTCTTT.

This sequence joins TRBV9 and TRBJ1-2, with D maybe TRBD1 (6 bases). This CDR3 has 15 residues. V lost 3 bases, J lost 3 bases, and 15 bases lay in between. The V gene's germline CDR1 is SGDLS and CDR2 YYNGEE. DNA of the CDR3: TGTGCCAGCAGCGCTACAGGGAGGGGGGACTATGGCTACACCTTC. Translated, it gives CASSATGRGDYGYTF.

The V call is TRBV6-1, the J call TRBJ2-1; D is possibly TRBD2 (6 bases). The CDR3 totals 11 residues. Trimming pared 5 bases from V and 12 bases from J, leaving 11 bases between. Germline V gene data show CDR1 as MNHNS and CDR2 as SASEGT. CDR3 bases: TGTGCCAGCAGTCCCGGGACTCCGCAGTTCTTC. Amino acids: CASSPGTPQFF.

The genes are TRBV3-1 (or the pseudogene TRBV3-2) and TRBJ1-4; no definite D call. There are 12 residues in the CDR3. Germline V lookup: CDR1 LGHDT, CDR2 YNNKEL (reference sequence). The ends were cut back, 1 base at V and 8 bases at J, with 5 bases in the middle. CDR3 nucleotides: TGTGCCAGCAGCCAAGTAATCGAAAAACTGTTTTTT. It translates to CASSQVIEKLFF.